This TCR beta chain was captured by sequencing in a study of blood T cell repertoires in COVID-19. This CDR3 spans 18 amino acids. With 2 bases removed from V and 1 base from J, the gap between germline ends came to 19 bases. CDR1 is SGHVS, CDR2 FQNEAQ, per germline. A PCR-confirmed or clinician-diagnosed COVID-19 case had contacted exposed participants within 2 weeks of entry. This table comes from immunoSEQ multiplex PCR, and its TCRdb copy is limited to in-frame clones, with some not included. The sample holds roughly 230,000 clones, approximately 81% seen once. The chain links TRBV7-8 to TRBJ2-3, with D unclear. The sample consisted of PBMCs or T cells enriched from blood (not recorded which). The receptor was derived from a woman aged 45-65 years who had been exposed to COVID-19. DNA for the CDR3: TGTGCCAGCAGCTTAAGACCCCCCCACGGCGGTCGCACAGATACGCAGTATTTT. Residues: CASSLRPPHGGRTDTQYF.